Listed below are T cell receptor beta chains from one sample, sequenced in a study of T-cell memory formation after mild COVID-19. TCRdb re-analysed the 5' RACE reads in MiXCR, keeping a single row per CDR3 protein. Of hundreds of thousands of distinct CDR3 sequences detected, less than 25% appear once; the ten largest clones hold around 9.2%. Material: PBMCs or a T cell subset sorted from them (not recorded which). These receptors came from an adult woman who had mild COVID-19 (a few samples of this study predate the infection). Cell type and time point are not known. Both conserved end residues are trimmed from each CDR3.

J,V,CDR3
TRBJ1-1,TRBV28,ASSFSRGGPGAF
TRBJ1-1,TRBV7-8,ASSARARNTEAF
TRBJ2-6,TRBV7-8,ASSPRVSRKGDSGANVLT
TRBJ2-7,TRBV15,ATSRDLAGTGNEQY
TRBJ2-3,TRBV24-1,ATRLGQDTDTQY
TRBJ2-3,TRBV30,AWSKPGSAGGFTDTQY
TRBJ1-3,TRBV19,ASSREGNTIY
TRBJ2-7,TRBV4-3,ASSEKTGQGDEQY
TRBJ2-5,TRBV7-9,ASSLATIGQSQH
TRBJ1-1,TRBV2,ASRGLRGQVEAF
TRBJ2-7,TRBV29-1,SVRGAVGEQY
TRBJ1-2,TRBV7-8,ASSFFAGRGRLSNYGYT
TRBJ2-7,TRBV5-1,ASSLADTPSYEQY
TRBJ1-1,TRBV7-2,ASSIPGETEAF
TRBJ1-4,TRBV20-1,SARPVRRVDEKLF
TRBJ2-7,TRBV7-9,ASSFGRDYEQY
TRBJ2-3,TRBV12-3/TRBV12-4,ASSFTGGRADTQY
TRBJ2-6,TRBV5-1,ASSLGTRSATTNVLT
TRBJ2-7,TRBV5-4,ASYYLGQGPYEQY
TRBJ1-3,TRBV3-1,ASSRLEGASGNTIY
TRBJ2-7,TRBV30,AWSVHDRVYSNEQY
TRBJ2-7,TRBV15,ATSRSRGSSYEQY
TRBJ2-7,TRBV18,ASSPGPAYEQY
TRBJ2-7,TRBV5-1,ASSPGQARPVLYEQY
TRBJ1-2,TRBV24-1,ATSDPTGPYGYT
TRBJ2-3,TRBV6-2/TRBV6-3,ASSHPSGGAGTDTQY
TRBJ2-5,TRBV20-1,SARQGELETQY
TRBJ1-5,TRBV5-1,ASRPTGGSNQPQH
TRBJ2-3,TRBV5-1,ASGYSSTDTQY
TRBJ1-3,TRBV12-3/TRBV12-4,ASREDGSDGNTIY
TRBJ1-1,TRBV12-3/TRBV12-4,ASSSGTGEGVRAF
TRBJ1-5,TRBV5-1,ASSLDWDAHQPQH
TRBJ2-2,TRBV7-9,ASSFRRENTGELF
TRBJ1-1,TRBV7-9,ASSSGPGRGHRDTEAF
TRBJ2-5,TRBV5-5,ASIPGGLETQY
TRBJ1-1,TRBV18,ASSPRSRADTEAF
TRBJ2-1,TRBV7-7,ASSPRTGLNEQF
TRBJ2-7,TRBV24-1,ATSDPSDSTYEQY
TRBJ2-7,TRBV5-1,ASSQTGTSVYYEQY
TRBJ2-5,TRBV5-6,ASSWGGLQETQY
TRBJ2-1,TRBV21-1,ASSTAPCGLAGGNEQF
TRBJ2-3,TRBV2,ASSELRTDTQY
TRBJ1-2,TRBV3-1,ASSPRGRSYGYT
TRBJ2-5,TRBV11-2,ASSSPGAQETQY
TRBJ2-1,TRBV6-5,ASSSTGTGSWNEQF
TRBJ2-7,TRBV30,AWRRGGGNEQY
TRBJ2-7,TRBV29-1,SVRTSGGAREQY
TRBJ2-7,TRBV20-1,SGGDYEQY
TRBJ2-5,TRBV5-5,ASSLGLYRGQETQY
TRBJ2-1,TRBV20-1,SAGLALAGGNEQF
TRBJ1-2,TRBV7-9,ASSLAEVASVGGYT
TRBJ2-7,TRBV6-6,ASIPSGSAYEQY
TRBJ2-1,TRBV7-2,ASSSPGLAGGLYEQF
TRBJ2-6,TRBV4-1,ASSQLTGRGANVLT
TRBJ2-1,TRBV5-1,ASRYAGQGEWEQF
TRBJ2-1,TRBV4-3,ASSQEAGDSNEQF
TRBJ2-5,TRBV6-5,ASTRGGQETQY